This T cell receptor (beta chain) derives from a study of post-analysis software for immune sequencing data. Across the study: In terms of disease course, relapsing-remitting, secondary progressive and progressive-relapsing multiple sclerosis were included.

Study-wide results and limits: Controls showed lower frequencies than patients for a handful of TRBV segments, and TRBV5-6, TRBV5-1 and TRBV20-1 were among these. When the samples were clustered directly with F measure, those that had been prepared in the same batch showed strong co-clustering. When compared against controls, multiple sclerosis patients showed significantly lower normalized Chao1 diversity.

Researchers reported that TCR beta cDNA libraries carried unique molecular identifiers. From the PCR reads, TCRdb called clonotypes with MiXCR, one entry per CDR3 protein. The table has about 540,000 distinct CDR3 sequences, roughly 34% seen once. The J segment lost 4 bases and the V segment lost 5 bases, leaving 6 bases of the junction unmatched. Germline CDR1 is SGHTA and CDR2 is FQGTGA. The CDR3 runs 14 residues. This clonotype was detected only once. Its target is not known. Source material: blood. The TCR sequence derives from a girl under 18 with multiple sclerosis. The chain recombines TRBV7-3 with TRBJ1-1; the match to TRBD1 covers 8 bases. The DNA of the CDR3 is TGTGCCAGCAGCACGGGACAGGCAGGCACTGAAGCTTTCTTT. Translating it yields CASSTGQAGTEAFF.